This T cell receptor beta chain derives from a study of memory B cells and T cells in multiple sclerosis. Only in-frame clones appear in the TCRdb table, and some are missing; sequencing was by immunoSEQ multiplex PCR. The sample has over 35,000 clones, about 80% seen once. V was trimmed by 4 bases and J by 3 bases, leaving 13 bases between them. This CDR3 comprises 14 residues. In germline, CDR1 is SGHTS, CDR2 YDEGEE. CFSE-dim autoproliferating and CFSE-high non-proliferating T cells from unstimulated culture were sequenced separately. Replicate wells were pooled after more than six days of stimulus-free culture of around 54 million CFSE-labeled PBMCs. PBMCs were labeled with around 0.5 uM CFSE and cultured without exogenous stimuli. Details on this clone: Its antigen is currently unknown.

The study's findings and limits: Normalization was needed because clone-set size differences affected shared clonotype counts.

The sample was PBMCs from blood kept in culture. This chain joins TRBV5-8 and TRBJ1-2; tentative D call: TRBD1 (6 bases). This receptor was identified in a human donor with multiple sclerosis. The chain's CDR3 is CASSPQGHDYGYTF. CDR3 coding DNA: TGTGCCAGCAGCCCTCAGGGGCATGACTATGGCTACACCTTC.